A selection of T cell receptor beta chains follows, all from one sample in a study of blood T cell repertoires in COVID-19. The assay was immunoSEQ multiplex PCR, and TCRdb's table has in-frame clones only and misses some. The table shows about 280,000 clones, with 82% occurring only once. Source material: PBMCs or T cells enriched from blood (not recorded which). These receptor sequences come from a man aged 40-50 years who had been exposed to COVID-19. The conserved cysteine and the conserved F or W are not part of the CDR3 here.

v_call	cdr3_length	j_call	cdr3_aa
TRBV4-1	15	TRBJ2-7	ASSQDLPQGIYYEQY
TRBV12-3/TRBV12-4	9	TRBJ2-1	ASSSGTSRF
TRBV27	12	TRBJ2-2	ASRLTDYTGELF
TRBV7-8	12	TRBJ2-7	ASSLPSGQYEQY
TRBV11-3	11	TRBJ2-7	ASSLESSGEQY
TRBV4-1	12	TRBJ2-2	ASSHRSHTGELF
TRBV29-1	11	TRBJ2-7	SVVDRDSYEQY
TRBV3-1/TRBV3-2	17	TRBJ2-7	ASSLHPGRTSGRNYEQY
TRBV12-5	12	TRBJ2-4	ASGPGTGGNIQY
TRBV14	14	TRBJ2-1	ASSQDVWEVWNEQF
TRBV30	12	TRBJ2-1	AWSGAGGPREQF
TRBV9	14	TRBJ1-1	ASSAAGSQLNTEAF
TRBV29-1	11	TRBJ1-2	SVGGRETNGYT
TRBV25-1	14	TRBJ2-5	ASSEGDRGRGETQY
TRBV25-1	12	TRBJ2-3	ASSVSGMKNTQY
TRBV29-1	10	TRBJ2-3	SASRSGDTQY
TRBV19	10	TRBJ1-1	ASRDSYTEAF
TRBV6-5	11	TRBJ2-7	ATRTVVSYEQY
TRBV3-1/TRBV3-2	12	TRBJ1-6	ASSQNLGNSPLH
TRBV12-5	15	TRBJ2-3	ASGPSGRASFTDTQY
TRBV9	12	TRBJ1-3	ASSVYGAGNTIY
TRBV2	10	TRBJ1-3	ASTLEWATIY
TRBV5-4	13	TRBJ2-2	ASSPSGRITGELF
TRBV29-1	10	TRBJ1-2	SGRAGDYGYT
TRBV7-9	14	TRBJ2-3	ASSLVGGTSTDTQY
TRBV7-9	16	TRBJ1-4	ASSLAGPRLKVGEKLF
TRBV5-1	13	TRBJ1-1	ASSSGQGSGTEAF
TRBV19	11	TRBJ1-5	ASRGLKYQPQH
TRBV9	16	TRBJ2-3	ASSGGTSGRSSTDTQY
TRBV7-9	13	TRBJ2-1	ASSLYGSRDDEQF
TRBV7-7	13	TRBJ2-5	ASSLISQVQETQY
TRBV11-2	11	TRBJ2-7	ASSLGPTGEQY
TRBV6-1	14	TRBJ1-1	ASSESSGNHFMEAF
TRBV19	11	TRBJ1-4	ASWGQGDEKLF
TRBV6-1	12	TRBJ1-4	ASSDTGGREKLF
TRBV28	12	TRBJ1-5	ASSPGTGRQPQH
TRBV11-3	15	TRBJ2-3	ASSFGTSGISTDTQY